These 32 T cell receptor beta chains share one sample of origin, sequenced in a study of neurological immune-mediated disorders. One entry per CDR3 protein, called by TCRdb with MiXCR from the 5' RACE reads. The repertoire holds 65,000 to 70,000 distinct CDR3 sequences, under 5% seen once, with roughly 2.5% in the top ten. The sample taken for sequencing was PBMCs. The receptors shown here come from a man over 45 with multiple sclerosis.

This clonotype was counted a few times. In DNA, the CDR3 is TGTGCCAGCAGCTTAGATTGGGGGACTTTCCGGGGCAAAAACATTCAGTACTTC. Its translation is CASSLDWGTFRGKNIQYF. V is TRBV11-2 and J is TRBJ2-4; weak D call: TRBD2 (6 bases). Per the germline V gene, CDR1 is SGHAT and CDR2 is FQNNGV. Trimming left V 0 bases short and J 3 bases short, with 18 bases between. The CDR3 consists of 18 residues.

The table lists this clonotype with many counts. The chain joins TRBV12-3 or TRBV12-4 to TRBJ1-1; D is ambiguous. The CDR3 sequence is 14 residues long. Trimming stripped 3 bases from V and 1 base from J, with 9 bases between. The CDR3 sequence: CASSFGVGNTEAFF. In nucleotides, the CDR3 is TGTGCCAGCAGTTTTGGGGTGGGGAACACTGAAGCTTTCTTT.

This clonotype was observed at least ten times. The rearrangement links TRBV4-2 to TRBJ2-3; 8 positions agree with TRBD2. CDR1 and CDR2 from the germline V gene are LGHNA and YNFKEQ. The CDR3 is made up of 17 amino acids. Trimming cost V 1 base and J 5 bases; bases outside gene matches: 11. The CDR3 DNA follows: TGTGCCAGCAGCCAAGCCCCACGGGGGGGCCAAGGAGATACGCAGTATTTT. Translating gives CASSQAPRGGQGDTQYF.

This clonotype has ten or more counts. This chain links TRBV12-3 or TRBV12-4 with TRBJ2-4; possible D gene TRBD2, 5 bases. This CDR3 has 15 amino acids. Deletions cut 5 bases from V and 6 bases from J, with 17 bases between. The CDR3 nucleotides are TGTGCCAGCAGTCCCCGTGGGAGCGTCGGAAACATTCAGTACTTC. It encodes CASSPRGSVGNIQYF.

This clonotype was observed at least ten times. This rearrangement joins TRBV20-1 to TRBJ2-1; D gene unclear. The CDR3 covers 14 residues. Between the trimmed V and J ends, which lost 3 bases and 4 bases, there was a span of 13 bases. Germline-derived CDR1 and CDR2 are DFQATT and SNEGSKA (reference sequence). CDR3 nucleotide sequence: TGCAGTGCTAGGAAGGGAATGGGGTACAATGAGCAGTTCTTC. Translation gives CSARKGMGYNEQFF.

The sample holds many counts of this clonotype. V usage is TRBV5-1 and J usage is TRBJ2-1; no reliable D call. The CDR3 spans 12 residues. Germline V gene sequence: CDR1 SGHRS, CDR2 YFSETQ. V dropped 0 bases and J dropped 10 bases, with 8 bases sitting between them. CDR3 amino acids: CASSLVEREQFF. The CDR3, as DNA: TGCGCCAGCAGCTTGGTTGAACGGGAGCAGTTCTTC.

This clonotype appeared many times. The chain combines TRBV4-3 with TRBJ2-1, with D perhaps TRBD2 (5 bases). The CDR3 spans 17 residues. The V end was cut by 1 base, the J end by 0 bases, with 13 bases between. The V gene's germline CDR1 is LGHNA and CDR2 YSLEER. CDR3 DNA sequence: TGCGCCAGCAGCCAAGGTTATGACTATAACTCCTACAATGAGCAGTTCTTC. Its protein is CASSQGYDYNSYNEQFF.

This clonotype was observed at least ten times. The rearrangement uses TRBV28 and TRBJ2-2; no definite D call. The V end was cut by 5 bases, the J end by 1 base, with 8 bases between. The germline gives CDR1 MDHEN, CDR2 SYDVKM. This CDR3 spans 14 amino acids. As DNA, the CDR3 is TGTGCCAGCAGTGTTGGGGTGAACACCGGGGAGCTGTTTTTT. This gives the protein CASSVGVNTGELFF.

This clonotype was observed a handful of times. A single base separates this from a much larger clone, so it may be a read error. J is TRBJ2-4 and V is TRBV3-1; D gene uncertain. The germline CDR1 and CDR2 sequences are LGHDT and YNNKEL (reference sequence). This CDR3 comprises 11 residues. The V and J ends lost 5 bases and 10 bases respectively, with 9 bases between them. Written as DNA, the CDR3 is TGTGCCAGCAGCGTACATAAAATTCAGTACTTC. Translation gives CASSVHKIQYF.

This clonotype was detected ten times or more. V and J are TRBV27 and TRBJ2-2; D ambiguous. The V gene's germline CDR1 is MNHEY and CDR2 SMNVEV (reference sequence). The CDR3 consists of 12 residues. Trimming shortened V by 3 bases and J by 3 bases, and 2 bases separated the two germline ends. DNA for the CDR3: TGTGCCAGCAGTTTCCACACCGGGGAGCTGTTTTTT. Translation: CASSFHTGELFF.

In the case of this clonotype: Compared with germline, one end of the junction differs, possibly owing to a read error. The chain links TRBV2 to TRBJ1-2; D remains unclear. This CDR3 spans 13 amino acids. Germline V lookup: CDR1 SNHLY, CDR2 FYNNEI. The CDR3 is CVSSRPGQSGYTF. The CDR3 coding sequence is TGTGTCAGCAGTCGGCCAGGTCAGAGTGGCTACACCTTC.

This clonotype was detected many times. The DNA of the CDR3 is TGCAGTGCTAGGGGACAGGGGTTAGTCAGGGACTATGGCTACACCTTC. As protein: CSARGQGLVRDYGYTF. The chain uses TRBV20-1 and TRBJ1-2, with 10 bases fitting TRBD1. The germline CDR1 and CDR2 sequences are DFQATT and SNEGSKA (reference sequence). The CDR3 consists of 16 residues. After removal of 3 bases from V and 3 bases from J, the junction contained 10 bases not matched to a gene.

This clonotype was counted a few times. The chain combines TRBV4-1 with TRBJ2-5; 11 bases fit TRBD1. Germline CDR1 is MGHRA and CDR2 is YSYEKL. The CDR3 has 15 residues. V trimming: 5 bases; J trimming: 4 bases; junction bases outside the gene matches: 6. This chain's CDR3 is CASSFAGTGGETQYF. The CDR3 DNA sequence: TGCGCCAGCAGCTTTGCCGGGACAGGGGGAGAGACCCAGTACTTC.

This clonotype was recorded many times. The V and J genes are TRBV12-3 or TRBV12-4 and TRBJ2-7; a possible D gene is TRBD1 (5 bases). The CDR3 covers 12 residues. Trimming removed 4 bases at V and 3 bases at J, with 7 bases between. CDR3 in amino acids: CASSSGYYEQYV. For the CDR3, the DNA is TGTGCCAGCAGTTCAGGGTACTACGAGCAGTACGTC.

There are many counts of this clonotype. The V and J genes are TRBV2 and TRBJ2-4; D perhaps matches TRBD1 (5 bases). The CDR3 consists of 15 residues. The germline gives CDR1 SNHLY, CDR2 FYNNEI. V gave up 3 bases and J gave up 4 bases, with 13 bases separating them. The CDR3: CASSEKGAGKNIQYF. The DNA for the CDR3 is TGTGCCAGCAGTGAGAAAGGGGCTGGTAAAAACATTCAGTACTTC.

In this sample, this clonotype turned up a few times. Compared with germline, one end of the junction differs, possibly owing to a read error. The gene calls are TRBV3-1 and TRBJ2-6; 8 nucleotides agree with TRBD2. The CDR3 contains 17 residues. Germline loops: CDR1 LGHDT, CDR2 YNNKEL (reference sequence). The CDR3 reads CASSPPGLGAGAKVLTF. CDR3 DNA sequence: TGTGCCAGCAGCCCGCCGGGACTAGGGGCGGGGGCCAAAGTCCTGACTTTC.

This clonotype was seen at least ten times. The chain is built from TRBV6-6 and TRBJ2-1; D gene unclear. The CDR3 is made up of 13 amino acids. Germline values: CDR1 MNHNY, CDR2 SVGAGI (reference sequence). V lost 7 bases to trimming and J lost 2 bases, with 9 bases between them. Written as DNA, the CDR3 is TGTGCCAGCACCCAAAATACCTACAATGAGCAGTTCTTC. It encodes CASTQNTYNEQFF.

This clonotype was recorded at least ten times. The genes are TRBV20-1 and TRBJ1-1; D ambiguous. Per the germline V gene, CDR1 is DFQATT and CDR2 is SNEGSKA (reference sequence). Trimming shortened V by 4 bases and J by 2 bases, and 14 bases separated the two germline ends. The CDR3 length is 14 residues. This CDR3 reads CSATKMGQNTEAFF. CDR3 sequence (DNA): TGCAGTGCTACTAAAATGGGCCAAAACACTGAAGCTTTCTTT.

This clonotype was seen repeatedly, ten times or more. The V and J genes are TRBV12-3 or TRBV12-4 and TRBJ2-3, with unresolved D. The V end lost 1 base, the J end lost 4 bases, and 6 bases lay between the germline ends. This CDR3 comprises 13 residues. The CDR3 DNA follows: TGTGCCAGCAGTTTAGTAGGTTCAGATACGCAGTATTTT. It yields the protein CASSLVGSDTQYF.

This clonotype was recorded many times. The rearrangement joins TRBV28 to TRBJ2-3; D is possibly TRBD1 or TRBD2 (5 bases each). Trimming shortened V by 8 bases and J by 2 bases, and 14 bases separated the two germline ends. The CDR3 has 14 residues. The V gene's germline CDR1 is MDHEN and CDR2 SYDVKM. CDR3 sequence: CASFGGDLTDTQYF. CDR3 bases: TGTGCCAGCTTCGGTGGGGACCTCACAGATACGCAGTATTTT.

This clonotype was detected many times. CDR3 region: CASSLSQGNGYGYTF. CDR3 DNA: TGTGCCAGCAGCTTAAGCCAGGGTAACGGCTATGGCTACACCTTC. This sequence joins TRBV7-2 and TRBJ1-2; tentatively, D is TRBD1 (5 bases). V was clipped by 2 bases and J by 4 bases, with 14 bases between them. Per germline, CDR1 SGHTA and CDR2 FQGNSA. The CDR3 runs to 15 residues.

This clonotype showed up many times. The chain joins TRBV5-1 to TRBJ2-5, with 9 bases matching TRBD2. From germline, CDR1 is SGHRS and CDR2 YFSETQ. This CDR3 contains 15 residues. V trimming: 0 bases; J trimming: 4 bases; junction bases outside the gene matches: 4. In nucleotides, the CDR3 is TGCGCCAGCAGCTTGGAAGCGGGGGGCGGAGAGACCCAGTACTTC. This encodes CASSLEAGGGETQYF.

This clonotype was seen at least ten times. The chain recombines TRBV15 with TRBJ1-3; D is perhaps TRBD1 (5 bases). Trimming stripped 5 bases from V and 0 bases from J, with 20 bases between. CDR1 and CDR2 from the germline V gene are LNHNV and YYDKDF (reference sequence). This CDR3 has 18 amino acids. The CDR3 DNA follows: TGTGCCACCAGCCCGAGTTTCGGGGGGAAGAGCTCTGGAAACACCATATATTTT. It is translated as CATSPSFGGKSSGNTIYF.

This clonotype was counted a few times. It may be a read error: a sequence one base away is much more abundant. The chain employs TRBV5-1 and TRBJ2-6; D might be TRBD1 (6 bases). The CDR3 has 17 amino acids. Germline CDR1 and CDR2: SGHRS and YFSETQ. The CDR3 reads CASSLVTGFAGAKVLTF. The CDR3 bases are TGCGCCAGCAGCTTGGTCACAGGGTTTGCTGGGGCCAAAGTCCTGACTTTC.

This clonotype has at least ten counts. The V call is TRBV4-3, the J call TRBJ1-3; D ambiguous. Germline values: CDR1 LGHNA, CDR2 YSLEER. Trimming cost V 0 bases and J 5 bases, with 20 bases left between them. The CDR3 covers 18 residues. The CDR3 coding sequence is TGCGCCAGCAGCCAAGATCACAGATTAAGCTCTGTGAGAAACACCATATATTTT. Its translation: CASSQDHRLSSVRNTIYF.

This clonotype was found many times. This sequence joins TRBV5-1 and TRBJ1-1; no reliable D call. With 3 bases removed from V and 7 bases from J, the gap between germline ends came to 13 bases. The CDR3 is made up of 13 amino acids. Per the germline V gene, CDR1 is SGHRS and CDR2 is YFSETQ. The CDR3 DNA sequence: TGCGCCAGCAGCTGGTTAGGTGGTGATGAAGCTTTCTTT. Protein sequence: CASSWLGGDEAFF.

The sample holds many counts of this clonotype. J is TRBJ2-7 and V is TRBV7-2; 10 bases fit TRBD2. The V segment lost 2 bases and the J segment 4 bases; nucleotides outside the gene matches: 11. This CDR3 is 17 amino acids long. From germline, CDR1 is SGHTA and CDR2 FQGNSA. Here the CDR3 DNA reads TGTGCCAGCAGCTTATCGCCTAGCGGGGGAGTAATGTACGAGCAGTACTTC. This encodes CASSLSPSGGVMYEQYF. Full variable domain (rest looked up from reference TRBV7-2 and TRBJ2-7): GAGVSQSPSNKVTEKGKDVELRCDPISGHTALYWYRQSLGQGLEFLIYFQGNSAPDKSGLPSDRFSAERTGGSVSTLTIQRTQQEDSAVYLCASSLSPSGGVMYEQYFGPGTRLTVT.

This clonotype was seen ten or more times. V and J are TRBV27 and TRBJ2-2; the match to TRBD1 covers 8 bases. J lost 7 bases, V lost 5 bases, and 15 bases had no gene match. Germline V gives CDR1 MNHEY, CDR2 SMNVEV (reference sequence). This CDR3 comprises 17 residues. The chain's CDR3 is CASSPQGARTVGGELFF. The CDR3 coding sequence is TGTGCCAGCAGTCCCCAGGGGGCTCGGACTGTAGGCGGGGAGCTGTTTTTT.

This clonotype has a count of ten or more. This chain uses TRBV6-6 with TRBJ2-3; TRBD2 might be the D (6 bases). The V gene lost 11 bases and the J gene lost 1 base, with 13 bases spanning the gap. This CDR3 region has 13 residues. Germline CDR1 and CDR2: MNHNY and SVGAGI (reference sequence). The CDR3 spells CAHSGGGTDTQYF. Written as DNA, the CDR3 is TGTGCCCATAGTGGAGGGGGCACAGATACGCAGTATTTT.

This clonotype was seen at least ten times. J is TRBJ2-1 and V is TRBV12-3 or TRBV12-4; no definite D call. With 2 bases removed from V and 9 bases from J, the gap between germline ends came to 14 bases. CDR3 size: 14 residues. The CDR3: CASSLNLGWSEQFF. CDR3 nucleotide sequence: TGTGCCAGCAGTTTAAATCTCGGTTGGAGTGAGCAGTTCTTC.

This clonotype was detected many times. The chain joins TRBV5-1 to TRBJ2-7, with D hard to call. This CDR3 comprises 13 residues. Deletions cut 0 bases from V and 3 bases from J, with 7 bases between. Per the germline V gene, CDR1 is SGHRS and CDR2 is YFSETQ. The CDR3 sequence: CASSLEWGYEQYV. In nucleotides, the CDR3 is TGCGCCAGCAGCTTGGAATGGGGCTACGAGCAGTACGTC.

This clonotype occurred many times. The chain employs TRBV20-1 and TRBJ2-1; unclear D gene. V lost 3 bases, J lost 0 bases, and 9 bases lay in between. The V gene's germline CDR1 is DFQATT and CDR2 SNEGSKA (reference sequence). The CDR3 is 14 amino acids. This CDR3 reads CSASKSNSYNEQFF. In DNA form, the CDR3 reads TGCAGTGCTAGTAAATCCAACTCCTACAATGAGCAGTTCTTC.